This entry concerns a single TCR beta chain. Other DNA sequences in the same sample also yield this CDR3. The data were obtained in a study of blood T cell repertoires in COVID-19. Whole-study context: Nucleic acid was either cDNA or gDNA, and it came from T cells, B-cell-depleted T cells, or PBMCs.

TCRdb's table, derived via immunoSEQ multiplex PCR, lists solely in-frame clones and lacks some. The sample holds 95,000 to 150,000 clones, 70% to 80% seen once. CDR1 and CDR2 from the germline V gene are MDHEN and SYDVKM. CDR3 length: 15 amino acids. V lost 5 bases to trimming and J lost 4 bases; unmatched junction nucleotides: 4. The sequence was collected from a human donor in a cohort sampled during active COVID-19. V usage is TRBV28 and J usage is TRBJ2-7, with 14 bases identical to TRBD2. Sequenced sample: peripheral blood. CDR3 sequence (DNA): TGTGCCAGCAGTCTAGGGACTAGCGGGAGTTACGAGCAGTACTTC. Translation gives CASSLGTSGSYEQYF.